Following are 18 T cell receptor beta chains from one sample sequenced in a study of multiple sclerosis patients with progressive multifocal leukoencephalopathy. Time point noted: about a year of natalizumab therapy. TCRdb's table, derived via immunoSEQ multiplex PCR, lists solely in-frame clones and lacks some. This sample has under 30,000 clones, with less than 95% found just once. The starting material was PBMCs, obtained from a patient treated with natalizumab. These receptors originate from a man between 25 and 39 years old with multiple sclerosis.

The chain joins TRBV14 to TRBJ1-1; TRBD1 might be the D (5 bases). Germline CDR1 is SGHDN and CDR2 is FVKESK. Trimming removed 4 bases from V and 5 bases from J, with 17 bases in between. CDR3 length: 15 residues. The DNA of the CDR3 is TGTGCCAGCAGCCTCCTCCGGGGCTCTAGGACTGAAGCTTTCTTT. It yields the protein CASSLLRGSRTEAFF.

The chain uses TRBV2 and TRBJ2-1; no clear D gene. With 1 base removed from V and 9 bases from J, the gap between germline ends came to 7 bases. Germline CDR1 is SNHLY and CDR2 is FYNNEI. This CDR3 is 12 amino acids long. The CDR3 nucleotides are TGTGCCAGCAGTGAAGTAAGGGTTGAGCAGTTCTTC. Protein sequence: CASSEVRVEQFF. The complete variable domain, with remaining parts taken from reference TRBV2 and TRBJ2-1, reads EPEVTQTPSHQVTQMGQEVILRCVPISNHLYFYWYRQILGQKVEFLVSFYNNEISEKSEIFDDQFSVERPDGSNFTLKIRSTKLEDSAMYFCASSEVRVEQFFGPGTRLTVL.

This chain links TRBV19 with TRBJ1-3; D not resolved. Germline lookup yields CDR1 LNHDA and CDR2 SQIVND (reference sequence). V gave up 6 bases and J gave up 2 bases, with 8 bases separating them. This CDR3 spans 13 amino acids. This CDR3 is CASSERAGNTIYF. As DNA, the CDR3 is TGTGCCAGTAGCGAGAGGGCTGGAAACACCATATATTTT.

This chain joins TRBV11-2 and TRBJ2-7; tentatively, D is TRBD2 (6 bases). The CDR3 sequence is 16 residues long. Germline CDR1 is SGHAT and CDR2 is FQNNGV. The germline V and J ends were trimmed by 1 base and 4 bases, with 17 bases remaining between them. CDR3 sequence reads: CASSLAGGNKEYEQYF. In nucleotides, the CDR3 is TGTGCCAGCAGCTTAGCAGGAGGGAATAAAGAATACGAGCAGTACTTC.

CDR3 region: CASRWASTEAFF. CDR3 sequence (DNA): TGTGCCAGCCGCTGGGCTAGTACTGAAGCTTTCTTT. The rearrangement joins TRBV5-5 to TRBJ1-1; D unclear. Germline V gene data show CDR1 as SGHKS and CDR2 as YYEKEE (reference sequence). Trimming cost V 7 bases and J 5 bases, with 12 bases left between them. CDR3 length: 12 residues. The full variable domain, completed using reference TRBV5-5 and TRBJ1-1, is DAGVTQSPTHLIKTRGQQVTLRCSPISGHKSVSWYQQVLGQGPQFIFQYYEKEERGRGNFPDRFSARQFPNYSSELNVNALLLGDSALYLCASRWASTEAFFGQGTRLTVV.

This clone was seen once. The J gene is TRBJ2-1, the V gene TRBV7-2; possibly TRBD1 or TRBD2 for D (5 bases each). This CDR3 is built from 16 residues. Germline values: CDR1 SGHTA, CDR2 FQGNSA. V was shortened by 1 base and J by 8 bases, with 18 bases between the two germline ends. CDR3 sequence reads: CASSLVDGTGKDEQFF. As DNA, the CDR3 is TGTGCCAGCAGCTTAGTAGACGGGACGGGTAAGGATGAGCAGTTCTTC.

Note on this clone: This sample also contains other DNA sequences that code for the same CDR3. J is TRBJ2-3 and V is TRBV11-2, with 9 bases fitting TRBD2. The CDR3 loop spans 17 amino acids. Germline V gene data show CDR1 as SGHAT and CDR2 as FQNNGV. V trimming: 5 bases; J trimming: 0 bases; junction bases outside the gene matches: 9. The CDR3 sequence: CASSGDSTSGSTDTQYF. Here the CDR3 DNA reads TGTGCCAGCAGCGGAGACTCGACTAGCGGAAGCACAGATACGCAGTATTTT.

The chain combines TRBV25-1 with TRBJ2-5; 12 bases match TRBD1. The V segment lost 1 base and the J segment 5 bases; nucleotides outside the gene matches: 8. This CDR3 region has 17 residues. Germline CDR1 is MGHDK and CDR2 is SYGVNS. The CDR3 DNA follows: TGTGCCAGCAGTGAATGGGTCCAGGGACAGGGGGCGGAGACCCAGTACTTC. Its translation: CASSEWVQGQGAETQYF.

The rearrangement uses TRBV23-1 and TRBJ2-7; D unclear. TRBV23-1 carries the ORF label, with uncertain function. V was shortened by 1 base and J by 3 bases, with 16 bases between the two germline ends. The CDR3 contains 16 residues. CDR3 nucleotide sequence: TGCGCCAGCAGTCAATTTATGGGCAAGCCTCTCTACGAGCAGTACTTC. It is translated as CASSQFMGKPLYEQYF.

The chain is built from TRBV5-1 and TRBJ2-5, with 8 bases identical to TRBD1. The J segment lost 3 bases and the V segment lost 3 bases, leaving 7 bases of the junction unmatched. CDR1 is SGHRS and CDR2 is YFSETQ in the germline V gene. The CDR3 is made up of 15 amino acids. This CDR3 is CASSSRTGTEETQYF. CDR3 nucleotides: TGCGCCAGCAGCTCTCGGACAGGGACTGAAGAGACCCAGTACTTC.

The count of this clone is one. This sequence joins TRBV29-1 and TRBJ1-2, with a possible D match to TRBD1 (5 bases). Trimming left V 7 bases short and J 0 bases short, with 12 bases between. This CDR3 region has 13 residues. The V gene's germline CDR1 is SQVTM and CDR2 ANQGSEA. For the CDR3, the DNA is TGCAGCGAGTCAGGGCCCTCTAACTATGGCTACACCTTC. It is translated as CSESGPSNYGYTF.

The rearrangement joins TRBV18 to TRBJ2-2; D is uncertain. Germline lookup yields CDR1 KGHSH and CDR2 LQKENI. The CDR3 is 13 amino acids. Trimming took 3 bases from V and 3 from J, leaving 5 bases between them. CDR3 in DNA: TGTGCCAGCTCACCTAGGGACACCGGGGAGCTGTTTTTT. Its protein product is CASSPRDTGELFF.

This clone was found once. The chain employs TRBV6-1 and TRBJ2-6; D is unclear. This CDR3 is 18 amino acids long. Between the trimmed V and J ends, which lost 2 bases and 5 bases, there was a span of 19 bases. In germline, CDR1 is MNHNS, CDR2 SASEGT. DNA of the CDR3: TGTGCCAGCAGTGAATCCGAGTGGGAACAAAGTCGGGCCAACGTCCTGACTTTC. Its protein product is CASSESEWEQSRANVLTF.

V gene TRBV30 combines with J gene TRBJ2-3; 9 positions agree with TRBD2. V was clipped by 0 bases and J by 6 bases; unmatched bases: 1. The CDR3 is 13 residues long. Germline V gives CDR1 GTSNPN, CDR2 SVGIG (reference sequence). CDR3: CAWSVREGDTQYF. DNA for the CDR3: TGTGCCTGGAGTGTGCGGGAGGGTGATACGCAGTATTTT. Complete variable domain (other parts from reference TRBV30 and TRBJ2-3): SQTIHQWPATLVQPVGSPLSLECTVEGTSNPNLYWYRQAAGRGLQLLFYSVGIGQISSEVPQNLSASRPQDRQFILSSKKLLLSDSGFYLCAWSVREGDTQYFGPGTRLTVL.

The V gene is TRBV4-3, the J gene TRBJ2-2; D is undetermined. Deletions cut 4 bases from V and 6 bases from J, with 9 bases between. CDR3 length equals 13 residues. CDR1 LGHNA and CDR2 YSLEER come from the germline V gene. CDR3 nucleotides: TGCGCCAGCAGCCGGACCGGAGCCGGGGAGCTGTTTTTT. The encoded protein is CASSRTGAGELFF.

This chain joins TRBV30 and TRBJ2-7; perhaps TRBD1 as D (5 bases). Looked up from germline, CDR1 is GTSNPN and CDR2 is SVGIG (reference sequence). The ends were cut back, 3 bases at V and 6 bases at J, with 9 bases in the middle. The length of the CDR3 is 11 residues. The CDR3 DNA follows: TGTGCCTGGAGCCTGACAGTCGAGCAGTACTTC. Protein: CAWSLTVEQYF.

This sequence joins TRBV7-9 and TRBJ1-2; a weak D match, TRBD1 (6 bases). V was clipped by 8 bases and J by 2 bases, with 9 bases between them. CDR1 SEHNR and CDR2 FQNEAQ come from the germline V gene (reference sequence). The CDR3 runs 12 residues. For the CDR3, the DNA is TGTGCCAGCGATACAGGGAACTATGGCTACACCTTC. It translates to CASDTGNYGYTF.

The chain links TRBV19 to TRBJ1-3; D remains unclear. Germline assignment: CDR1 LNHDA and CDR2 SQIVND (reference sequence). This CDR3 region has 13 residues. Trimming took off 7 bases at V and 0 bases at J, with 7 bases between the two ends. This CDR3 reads CASMWGSGNTIYF. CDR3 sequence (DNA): TGTGCCAGTATGTGGGGCTCTGGAAACACCATATATTTT.